The rows below give T cell receptor beta chains drawn from one sample of a study of CD8+ T cells in alopecia areata. TCRdb's copy holds only in-frame clones and misses some; the assay was immunoSEQ multiplex PCR. The table records more than 200,000 clones, over 60% of them present only once. The sample here was CD4+ T cells sorted from blood, taken between weeks 44 and 45, from a patient treated with tofacitinib. The receptor source for this set is a human donor with alopecia areata. The CDR3 runs from the conserved cysteine through the conserved F or W. Each record gives: D gene, V gene, J gene, clone size, CDR3 DNA, CDR3 protein. A D gene is named only where the DNA matches it firmly. Rows may omit the clone size; those that give it use once, few, many or a size class.

d_call: TRBD1; v_call: TRBV7-9; j_call: TRBJ1-6; clone_size: .; cdr3_nt: TGTGCCAGCAGCCCGACAGGGTATAATTCACCCCTCCACTTT; cdr3_aa: CASSPTGYNSPLHF
d_call: .; v_call: TRBV2; j_call: TRBJ1-5; clone_size: .; cdr3_nt: TGTGCCAGCAGTCTCGGACAGCCCCAGCATTTT; cdr3_aa: CASSLGQPQHF
d_call: TRBD1; v_call: TRBV29-1; j_call: TRBJ1-1; clone_size: few; cdr3_nt: TGCAGCGGTTCGACAGGGGGCACTGAAGCTTTCTTT; cdr3_aa: CSGSTGGTEAFF
d_call: TRBD1; v_call: TRBV30; j_call: TRBJ2-7; clone_size: .; cdr3_nt: TGTGCCTGGATCCGGACAGTACAGGGGGCGTACGAGCAGTACTTC; cdr3_aa: CAWIRTVQGAYEQYF
d_call: TRBD2; v_call: TRBV30; j_call: TRBJ2-5; clone_size: once; cdr3_nt: TGTGCCTGGACGGGAGGCCGAGGCGAGACCCAGTACTTC; cdr3_aa: CAWTGGRGETQYF
d_call: TRBD1; v_call: TRBV25-1; j_call: TRBJ2-5; clone_size: .; cdr3_nt: TGTGCCAGCAGTGAATGGGACAGGGAGGCGGAGACCCAGTACTTC; cdr3_aa: CASSEWDREAETQYF
d_call: .; v_call: TRBV18; j_call: TRBJ2-5; clone_size: .; cdr3_nt: TGTGCCAGCTCACCACGGACGGAGACCCAGTACTTC; cdr3_aa: CASSPRTETQYF
d_call: .; v_call: TRBV5-1; j_call: TRBJ2-1; clone_size: .; cdr3_nt: TGCGCCAGCAGTCGGGACTCCCCTGGGGATGAGCAGTTCTTC; cdr3_aa: CASSRDSPGDEQFF
d_call: .; v_call: TRBV29-1; j_call: TRBJ1-5; clone_size: .; cdr3_nt: TGCAGTGCACAGGGTTATGATCAGCCCCAGCATTTT; cdr3_aa: CSAQGYDQPQHF
d_call: .; v_call: TRBV25-1; j_call: TRBJ1-1; clone_size: .; cdr3_nt: TGTGCCAGCAGTGACCCCGGCCGGTATGAAGCTTTCTTT; cdr3_aa: CASSDPGRYEAFF
d_call: .; v_call: TRBV7-2; j_call: TRBJ1-5; clone_size: .; cdr3_nt: TGTGCCAGCAGCTTAGACGGGCAGGGTAATCAGCCCCAGCATTTT; cdr3_aa: CASSLDGQGNQPQHF
d_call: TRBD1; v_call: TRBV7-9; j_call: TRBJ1-1; clone_size: medium-sized; cdr3_nt: TGTGCCAGCAGCTCTCGGACAGGGTCATTCGCTGAAGCTTTCTTT; cdr3_aa: CASSSRTGSFAEAFF
d_call: TRBD2; v_call: TRBV5-6; j_call: TRBJ2-3; clone_size: .; cdr3_nt: TGTGCCAGCAGCTTGGTTCTAGCGGGAACCACAGATACGCAGTATTTT; cdr3_aa: CASSLVLAGTTDTQYF
d_call: TRBD1; v_call: TRBV7-9; j_call: TRBJ1-5; clone_size: once; cdr3_nt: TGTGCCAGCAGCTTCGGGACAGGGGGCGTAGGCAATCAGCCCCAGCATTTT; cdr3_aa: CASSFGTGGVGNQPQHF
d_call: .; v_call: TRBV30; j_call: TRBJ1-6; clone_size: .; cdr3_nt: TGTGCCTGGGCAGGTATGGGGGGCGCTGAGTGGAATGAAGGTTCACCCCTCCACTTT; cdr3_aa: CAWAGMGGAEWNEGSPLHF
d_call: .; v_call: TRBV7-2; j_call: TRBJ1-2; clone_size: few; cdr3_nt: TGTGCCAGCAGCTCGACAGGCGCGTTGGGCTACACCTTC; cdr3_aa: CASSSTGALGYTF
d_call: .; v_call: TRBV4-1; j_call: TRBJ2-5; clone_size: .; cdr3_nt: TGCGCCAGCAGCCAAGAGCGGGGAGAGACCCAGTACTTC; cdr3_aa: CASSQERGETQYF
d_call: .; v_call: TRBV7-3; j_call: TRBJ2-2; clone_size: .; cdr3_nt: TGTGCCAGCAGCTTAAACCTAGGTTTCGGCGGGGAGCTGTTTTTT; cdr3_aa: CASSLNLGFGGELFF
d_call: .; v_call: TRBV29-1; j_call: TRBJ2-2; clone_size: few; cdr3_nt: TGCAGCGTTCGGGACGGATTTAACACCGGGGAGCTGTTTTTT; cdr3_aa: CSVRDGFNTGELFF
d_call: TRBD1; v_call: TRBV2; j_call: TRBJ1-5; clone_size: few; cdr3_nt: TGTGCCAGCAGTGAAATCGGGACAGGGGACATTCAGCCCCAGCATTTT; cdr3_aa: CASSEIGTGDIQPQHF
d_call: TRBD1; v_call: TRBV5-6; j_call: TRBJ1-1; clone_size: few; cdr3_nt: TGTGCCAGCAGCTCGCTGAGAGGACAGGGTCCCACTGAAGCTTTCTTT; cdr3_aa: CASSSLRGQGPTEAFF
d_call: .; v_call: TRBV5-1; j_call: TRBJ1-1; clone_size: few; cdr3_nt: TGCGCCAGTTCAAGAGCGAACACTGAAGCTTTCTTT; cdr3_aa: CASSRANTEAFF
d_call: .; v_call: TRBV6-1; j_call: TRBJ2-6; clone_size: .; cdr3_nt: TGTGCCAGCAGTGAACGGGGACTGGCCAACGTCCTGACTTTC; cdr3_aa: CASSERGLANVLTF
d_call: .; v_call: TRBV7-2; j_call: TRBJ2-7; clone_size: few; cdr3_nt: TGTGCCAGCAGCTTATACCGGGACTACGAGCAGTACTTC; cdr3_aa: CASSLYRDYEQYF